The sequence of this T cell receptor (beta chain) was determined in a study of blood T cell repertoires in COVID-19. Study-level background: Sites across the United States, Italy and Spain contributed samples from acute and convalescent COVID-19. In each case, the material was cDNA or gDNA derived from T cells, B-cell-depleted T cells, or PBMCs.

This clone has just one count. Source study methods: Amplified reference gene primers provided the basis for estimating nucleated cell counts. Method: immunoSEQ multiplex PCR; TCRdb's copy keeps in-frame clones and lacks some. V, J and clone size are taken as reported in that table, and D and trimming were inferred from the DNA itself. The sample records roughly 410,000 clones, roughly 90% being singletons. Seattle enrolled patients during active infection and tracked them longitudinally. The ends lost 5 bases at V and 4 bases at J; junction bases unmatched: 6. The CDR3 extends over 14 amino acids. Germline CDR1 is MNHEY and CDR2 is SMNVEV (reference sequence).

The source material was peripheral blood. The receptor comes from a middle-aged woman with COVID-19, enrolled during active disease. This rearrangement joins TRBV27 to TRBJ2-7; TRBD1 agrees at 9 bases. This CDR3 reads CASSRRQGGYEQYF. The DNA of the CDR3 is TGTGCCAGCAGTAGACGACAGGGGGGGTACGAGCAGTACTTC.